This entry features one TCR beta chain sequence. Its antigen is undetermined. Clones were sequenced by immunoSEQ multiplex PCR, and TCRdb holds only the in-frame ones, with some missing. The sample shows approximately 10,000 clones, around 77% of them seen only once. The data are from a study of neoadjuvant nivolumab and ipilimumab in lung cancer. Study results and caveats: Resected tumors had greater TCR richness and clonality than uninvolved lung. From pretherapy to surgery, tumor richness and clonality rose with dual therapy.

Germline lookup yields CDR1 KGHSH and CDR2 LQKENI. Trimming took off 6 bases at V and 2 bases at J, with 16 bases between the two ends. The CDR3 length is 15 residues. The TCR was taken from an adult with non-small cell lung cancer. This sequence joins TRBV18 and TRBJ1-1, with D perhaps TRBD1 (6 bases). The specimen comprised tumor tissue, sampled after neoadjuvant nivolumab, alone or with ipilimumab, at or shortly before surgery. The CDR3 sequence is CASSPEDSINTEAFF. The DNA for the CDR3 is TGTGCCAGCTCTCCAGAGGACAGCATAAACACTGAAGCTTTCTTT. The whole variable domain, remainder taken from reference TRBV18 and TRBJ1-1, is NAGVMQNPRHLVRRRGQEARLRCSPMKGHSHVYWYRQLPEEGLKFMVYLQKENIIDESGMPKERFSAEFPKEGPSILRIQQVVRGDSAAYFCASSPEDSINTEAFFGQGTRLTVV.